Listed here is a single T cell receptor beta chain. The sample originates from a study of CD8+ T cells in alopecia areata. cDNA prepared by RNA extraction and subsequent reverse transcription served as the template for sequencing. The protocol was immunoSEQ multiplex PCR, while the TCRdb copy is restricted to in-frame clones and leaves out a portion. The data hold 200,000 to 250,000 clones, with 67% observed a single time. Germline CDR1 is ENHRY and CDR2 is SYGVKD. V gave up 10 bases and J gave up 1 base; unmatched junction bases: 9. The CDR3 sequence is 15 residues long. Collected material from alopecia areata patients comprised lesional scalp punch biopsies and peripheral blood.

Sequenced here: CD4+ T cells sorted from blood, sampled at week 0. The receptor was derived from a human donor with alopecia areata. The chain combines TRBV10-3 with TRBJ2-5; 10 bases match TRBD1. CDR3 sequence (DNA): TGTGCCACTGGGGGGACAGGGGTTTCCCAAGAGACCCAGTACTTC. It encodes CATGGTGVSQETQYF.